These 6 T cell receptor beta chains were all obtained from the same sample, sequenced in a study of T cell responses to AZD1222 COVID-19 vaccine. Sequencing used immunoSEQ multiplex PCR; TCRdb keeps in-frame clones, though not all of them. The sample records fewer than 95,000 clones, about 88% being singletons. This specimen consisted of peripheral blood, obtained 28 days after the second AZD1222 dose. The receptor source for this set is an adult who received the AZD1222 COVID-19 vaccine.

The chain joins TRBV6-5 to TRBJ1-5; TRBD1 is a possible D gene (6 bases). V was clipped by 2 bases and J by 6 bases, with 11 bases between them. Looked up from germline, CDR1 is MNHEY and CDR2 is SVGAGI. The CDR3 has 14 residues. The CDR3: CASSYKGDGQPQHF. DNA of the CDR3: TGTGCCAGCAGTTACAAGGGGGACGGTCAGCCCCAGCATTTT.

The chain employs TRBV28 and TRBJ1-2, with D perhaps TRBD1 (6 bases). With 10 bases removed from V and 8 bases from J, the gap between germline ends came to 26 bases. The CDR3 sequence is 15 residues long. Per germline, CDR1 MDHEN and CDR2 SYDVKM. CDR3 in amino acids: CAIGQTLFPRDGYTF. CDR3 bases: TGTGCCATTGGACAGACGCTTTTCCCCCGGGACGGCTACACCTTC.

The chain joins TRBV7-3 to TRBJ1-6; weak D call: TRBD1 (5 bases). The germline V gene encodes CDR1 SGHTA and CDR2 FQGTGA. V was cut by 5 bases and J by 9 bases, with 17 bases left in between. The CDR3 covers 15 residues. The CDR3 DNA reads TGTGCCAGCAGCCCGTGGGGGGGGAATAGTTCACCCCTCCACTTT. Encoded protein: CASSPWGGNSSPLHF. The full variable domain, completed using reference TRBV7-3 and TRBJ1-6, is GAGVSQTPSNKVTEKGKYVELRCDPISGHTALYWYRQSLGQGPEFLIYFQGTGAADDSGLPNDRFFAVRPEGSVSTLKIQRTERGDSAVYLCASSPWGGNSSPLHFGNGTRLTVT.

The chain joins TRBV12-3 or TRBV12-4 to TRBJ2-5, with D possibly TRBD2 on 6 matching bases. With 4 bases removed from V and 8 bases from J, the gap between germline ends came to 14 bases. This CDR3 has 13 amino acids. The CDR3 DNA sequence: TGTGCCAGCAGTTGGGACTCGGAGGGAACCCAGTACTTC. Residues: CASSWDSEGTQYF.

V usage is TRBV20-1 and J usage is TRBJ2-1; tentative D call: TRBD2 (6 bases). The V end lost 6 bases, the J end lost 10 bases, and 13 bases lay between the germline ends. CDR1 and CDR2 from the germline V gene are DFQATT and SNEGSKA (reference sequence). The CDR3 spans 11 residues. For the CDR3, the DNA is TGCAGTGCCTACACTAGCTGGGAGCAGTTCTTC. It is translated as CSAYTSWEQFF.

This chain joins TRBV30 and TRBJ2-7, with TRBD2 matching 10 bases. The CDR3 extends over 12 amino acids. V gave up 8 bases and J gave up 6 bases; unmatched junction bases: 7. The germline V gene encodes CDR1 GTSNPN and CDR2 SVGIG (reference sequence). The CDR3: CALSGGASEQYF. For the CDR3, the DNA is TGTGCCCTGAGCGGGGGGGCCTCCGAGCAGTACTTC.